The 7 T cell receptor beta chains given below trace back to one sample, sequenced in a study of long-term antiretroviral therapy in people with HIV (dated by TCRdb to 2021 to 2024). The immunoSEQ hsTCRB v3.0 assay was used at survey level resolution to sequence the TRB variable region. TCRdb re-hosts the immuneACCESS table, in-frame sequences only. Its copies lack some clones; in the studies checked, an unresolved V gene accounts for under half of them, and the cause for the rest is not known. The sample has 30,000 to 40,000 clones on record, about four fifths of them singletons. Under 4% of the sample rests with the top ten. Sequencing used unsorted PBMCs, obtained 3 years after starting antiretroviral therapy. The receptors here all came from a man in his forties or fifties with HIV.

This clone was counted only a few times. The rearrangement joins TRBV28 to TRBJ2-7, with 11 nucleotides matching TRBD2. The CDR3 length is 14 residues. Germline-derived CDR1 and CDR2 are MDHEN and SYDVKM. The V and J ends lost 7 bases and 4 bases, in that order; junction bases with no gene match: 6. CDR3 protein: CASTLLAGGYEQYF. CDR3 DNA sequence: TGTGCCAGCACCCTTCTAGCGGGAGGTTACGAGCAGTACTTC.

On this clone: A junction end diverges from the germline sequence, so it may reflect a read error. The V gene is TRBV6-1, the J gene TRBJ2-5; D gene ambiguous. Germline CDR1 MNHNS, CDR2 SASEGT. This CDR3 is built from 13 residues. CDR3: CASSETWQGTQYF. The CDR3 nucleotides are TGTGCCAGCAGTGAAACTTGGCAAGGGACCCAGTACTTC.

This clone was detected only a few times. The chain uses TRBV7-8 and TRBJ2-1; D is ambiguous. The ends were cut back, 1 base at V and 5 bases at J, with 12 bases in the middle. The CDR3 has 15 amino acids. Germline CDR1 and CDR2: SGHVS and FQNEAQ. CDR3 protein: CASSLERALHNEQFF. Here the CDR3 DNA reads TGTGCCAGCAGCTTAGAAAGAGCCCTTCACAATGAGCAGTTCTTC.

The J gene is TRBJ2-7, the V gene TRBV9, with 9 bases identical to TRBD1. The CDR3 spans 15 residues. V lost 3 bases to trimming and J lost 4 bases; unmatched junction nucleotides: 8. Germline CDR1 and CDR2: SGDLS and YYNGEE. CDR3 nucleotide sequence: TGTGCCAGCAGCGATGGGGACAGGGCCGAATACGAGCAGTACTTC. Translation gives CASSDGDRAEYEQYF. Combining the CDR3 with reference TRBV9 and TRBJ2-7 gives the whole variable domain DSGVTQTPKHLITATGQRVTLRCSPRSGDLSVYWYQQSLDQGLQFLIQYYNGEERAKGNILERFSAQQFPDLHSELNLSSLELGDSALYFCASSDGDRAEYEQYFGPGTRLTVT.

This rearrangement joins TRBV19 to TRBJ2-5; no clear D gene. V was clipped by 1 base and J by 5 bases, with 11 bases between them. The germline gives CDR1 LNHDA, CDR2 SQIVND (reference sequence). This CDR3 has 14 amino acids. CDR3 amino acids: CASSIVPGEETQYF. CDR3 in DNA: TGTGCCAGTAGTATAGTCCCGGGTGAGGAGACCCAGTACTTC.

The chain's CDR3 is CASSQANGAGSPLHF. In DNA, the CDR3 is TGTGCCAGCAGCCAAGCCAACGGAGCCGGGTCACCCCTCCACTTT. The chain links TRBV4-2 to TRBJ1-6; D is uncertain. Looked up from germline, CDR1 is LGHNA and CDR2 is YNFKEQ. The CDR3 loop spans 15 amino acids. Between the trimmed V and J ends, which lost 1 base and 10 bases, there was a span of 14 bases.

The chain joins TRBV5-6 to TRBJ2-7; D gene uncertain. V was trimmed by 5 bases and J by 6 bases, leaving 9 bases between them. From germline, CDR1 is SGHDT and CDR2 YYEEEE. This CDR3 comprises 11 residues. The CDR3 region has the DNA TGTGCCAGCAGTCTAGATCCCGAGCAGTACTTC. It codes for CASSLDPEQYF.